What follows are 8 T cell receptor beta chains derived from one specimen sequenced in a study of T-cell memory formation after mild COVID-19. TCRdb reprocessed the 5' RACE reads with MiXCR, giving one entry per CDR3 protein. The sample yields roughly 350,000 distinct CDR3 sequences, 25% to 30% seen once. Sequenced: PBMCs or a T cell subset sorted from them (not recorded which). These receptors were obtained from an adult woman who had mild COVID-19 (a few samples of this study predate the infection). Cell type and time point are not known.

The DNA of the CDR3 is TGTGCCAGCAGTTTATATCCCTCCGGCATCACTGAAGCTTTCTTT. This sequence encodes CASSLYPSGITEAFF. The rearrangement links TRBV27 to TRBJ1-1; D unclear. Germline CDR1 MNHEY, CDR2 SMNVEV (reference sequence). The CDR3 contains 15 residues. V was clipped by 1 base and J by 4 bases, with 13 bases between them.

This clonotype was detected only a few times. The V gene is TRBV28, the J gene TRBJ1-2, with D possibly being TRBD1 (5 bases). V shed 2 bases and J shed 4 bases, with 11 bases lying between them. Germline CDR1 MDHEN, CDR2 SYDVKM. CDR3 length: 14 amino acids. The CDR3: CASSLIGDLYGYTF. Here the CDR3 DNA reads TGTGCCAGCAGTTTAATTGGGGACCTCTATGGCTACACCTTC.

This chain uses TRBV9 with TRBJ2-2; 9 nucleotides align to TRBD1. The CDR3 spans 16 residues. With 3 bases clipped from V and 0 bases from J, the junction kept 3 bases outside the gene matches. Germline values: CDR1 SGDLS, CDR2 YYNGEE. This CDR3 reads CASSARQGANTGELFF. DNA for the CDR3: TGTGCCAGCAGCGCAAGACAGGGGGCGAACACCGGGGAGCTGTTTTTT.

The rearrangement joins TRBV29-1 to TRBJ2-2; 8 bases agree with TRBD2. CDR1 is SQVTM and CDR2 is ANQGSEA in the germline V gene. V was pared by 3 bases and J by 1 base, with 7 bases of the junction left unmatched. This CDR3 region has 16 residues. CDR3 DNA: TGCAGCGTTGAGACACACCTAGCGGGGAACACCGGGGAGCTGTTTTTT. Translated: CSVETHLAGNTGELFF.

V is TRBV4-1 and J is TRBJ2-7; a weak D match, TRBD1 (5 bases). Per the germline V gene, CDR1 is MGHRA and CDR2 is YSYEKL. V lost 0 bases and J 3 bases, leaving 15 bases between the germline ends. The CDR3 is made up of 16 amino acids. The CDR3 spells CASSQDLGQRFYEQYF. The CDR3 DNA is TGCGCCAGCAGCCAAGATCTTGGACAAAGGTTCTACGAGCAGTACTTC.

This clonotype was counted between two and nine times. The rearrangement links TRBV6-5 to TRBJ2-1, with TRBD2 matching over 10 bases. Germline trimming cut 7 bases from V and 3 bases from J; bases unmatched to any gene: 6. Germline CDR1 and CDR2: MNHEY and SVGAGI. The length of the CDR3 is 15 residues. DNA of the CDR3: TGTGCCAGCACCCCCGGACTAGCGGTCTACAATGAGCAGTTCTTC. Encoded protein: CASTPGLAVYNEQFF.

This chain uses TRBV11-2 with TRBJ2-7; possible D gene TRBD2, 5 bases. V was pared by 5 bases and J by 2 bases, with 16 bases between. CDR3 length: 15 residues. CDR1 is SGHAT, CDR2 FQNNGV, per germline. CDR3 loop: CASSPMSSGAYEQYF. The DNA for the CDR3 is TGTGCCAGCAGCCCTATGAGCAGCGGTGCCTACGAGCAGTACTTC. The full variable domain, in which reference TRBV11-2 and TRBJ2-7 provide the parts outside the CDR3, is EAGVAQSPRYKIIEKRQSVAFWCNPISGHATLYWYQQILGQGPKLLIQFQNNGVVDDSQLPKDRFSAERLKGVDSTLKIQPAKLEDSAVYLCASSPMSSGAYEQYFGPGTRLTVT.

This clonotype has only a few counts. CDR3 amino acids: CASSWTPTNTGELFF. Here the CDR3 DNA reads TGCGCCAGCAGCTGGACACCTACGAACACCGGGGAGCTGTTTTTT. The chain employs TRBV5-1 and TRBJ2-2, with D possibly matching TRBD1 (5 bases). V was trimmed by 3 bases and J by 0 bases, leaving 9 bases between them. This CDR3 region has 15 residues. Germline CDR1 and CDR2: SGHRS and YFSETQ.